The 5 T cell receptor beta chains reported below all come from one sample, sequenced in a study of beta chain features in type 1 diabetes. Of the isolated RNA, all was reverse transcribed, and so the sequenced material was expressed TCRB transcripts. Repertoires were generated with immunoSEQ multiplex PCR, while TCRdb's copy carries only in-frame clones and drops some. The sample lists approximately 40,000 clones, roughly 45% seen once, with over 0.2% in the top ten. The sequencing sample was made of stem cell memory CD4+ T cells from blood. The receptors derive from a woman in her 30s in good health.

The table lists this clone with a few counts. V and J are TRBV7-2 and TRBJ2-7; D gene uncertain. V lost 1 base and J lost 4, with 11 bases in between. Per the germline V gene, CDR1 is SGHTA and CDR2 is FQGNSA. This CDR3 has 14 amino acids. The CDR3 DNA sequence: TGTGCCAGCAGCTTAGGTTTAGAACGATACGAGCAGTACTTC. Encoded protein: CASSLGLERYEQYF.

This clone has more than one count but fewer than ten. V gene TRBV15 combines with J gene TRBJ2-1; 7 bases align to TRBD2. The CDR3 covers 16 residues. Germline trimming cut 0 bases from V and 5 bases from J; bases unmatched to any gene: 7. CDR1 LNHNV and CDR2 YYDKDF come from the germline V gene (reference sequence). CDR3 DNA: TGTGCCACCAGCAGAGATGCGGCTAGCGGAAACAATGAGCAGTTCTTC. Protein sequence: CATSRDAASGNNEQFF.

This clone was detected a few times. V is TRBV30 and J is TRBJ2-1; TRBD1 might be the D (6 bases). Germline-derived CDR1 and CDR2 are GTSNPN and SVGIG (reference sequence). V was shortened by 5 bases and J by 3 bases, with 17 bases between the two germline ends. The CDR3 is made up of 15 amino acids. The CDR3 spells CAWGTTMGYYNEQFF. DNA for the CDR3: TGTGCCTGGGGGACAACGATGGGTTACTACAATGAGCAGTTCTTC.

The chain is built from TRBV7-9 and TRBJ2-3; D might be TRBD2 (5 bases). Germline lookup yields CDR1 SEHNR and CDR2 FQNEAQ (reference sequence). V was cut by 0 bases and J by 6 bases, with 7 bases left in between. The CDR3 runs to 13 residues. The DNA for the CDR3 is TGTGCCAGCAGCTTAGCGGAGGTGGATACGCAGTATTTT. As protein: CASSLAEVDTQYF.

This chain joins TRBV6-5 and TRBJ2-1; 9 nucleotides match TRBD2. Looked up from germline, CDR1 is MNHEY and CDR2 is SVGAGI. V shed 4 bases, J shed 3 bases, and the junction held 4 bases outside the gene matches. CDR3 length: 15 residues. CDR3 sequence (DNA): TGTGCCAGCAGTTGGACTAGCGAAGACTACAATGAGCAGTTCTTC. Protein sequence: CASSWTSEDYNEQFF.